This T cell receptor beta chain emerged from a study of cytomegalovirus exposure and HLA in healthy donors. Trimming took off 3 bases at V and 4 bases at J, with 14 bases between the two ends. The length of the CDR3 is 15 residues. Per the germline V gene, CDR1 is MDHEN and CDR2 is SYDVKM. Primers: 60 Vbeta forward and 13 Jbeta reverse. TCRdb's table, derived via immunoSEQ multiplex PCR, lists solely in-frame clones and lacks some. The data contain about 170,000 clones, roughly 81% of them singletons. The clonotype originates from a woman under 30 in good health and CMV-seropositive. Sequenced: PBMCs. This chain uses TRBV28 with TRBJ2-3; no reliable D call. CDR3 sequence reads: CASSLSVAQADTQYF. CDR3 in DNA: TGTGCCAGCAGTTTGTCGGTTGCCCAGGCAGATACGCAGTATTTT.